This T cell receptor (beta chain) was captured by sequencing in a study of blood T cell repertoires in COVID-19. As for the study in general: The United States, Italy and Spain supplied acute and convalescent COVID-19 samples.

Living in 24 US areas, the participants were between 18 and 89 years of age. Sequenced by immunoSEQ multiplex PCR; TCRdb stores in-frame clones only, minus some. Seen here are 140,000 or so clones, approximately 83% observed once, and the top ten hold approximately 9.1%. Trimming removed 7 bases from V and 2 bases from J; junction bases left unmatched: 5. The CDR3 runs 14 residues. Germline CDR1 reads MNHNY; CDR2 reads SVGAGI (reference sequence). This sequence originates from a man aged 45-60 years who had recovered from COVID-19. Sequenced input: PBMCs or T cells enriched from blood (not recorded which). V is TRBV6-6 and J is TRBJ1-5; 7 bases map to TRBD1. The CDR3 nucleotides are TGTGCCAGCACCCAGGGGGAGGGCAATCAGCCCCAGCATTTT. This gives the protein CASTQGEGNQPQHF.